The T cell receptor beta chain described here comes from a study of T-cell memory formation after mild COVID-19. Study-level information: Largely, TCR clusters stayed within a single donor. Whole-study findings and limits: CD4+ clones that contracted lay mainly in CM and EM; CD8+ ones lay in EMRA.

Trimming took off 4 bases at V and 3 bases at J, with 9 bases between the two ends. This CDR3 has 13 residues. Per the germline V gene, CDR1 is LGHNA and CDR2 is YNFKEQ. TCRdb analysed the 5' RACE reads with MiXCR anew, one entry per CDR3 protein. The sample shows about 39,000 distinct CDR3 sequences, 6.1% of them seen only once. The table lists this clonotype with a few counts. Its antigen is not identified. What was sequenced was PBMCs or a T cell subset sorted from them (not recorded which). This chain uses TRBV4-2 with TRBJ2-5, with D perhaps given as TRBD1 or TRBD2 (5 bases each). The clonotype comes from an adult who had mild COVID-19 (a few samples of this study predate the infection). Cell type and time point are not known. The CDR3 DNA reads as TGTGCCAGCAGCCGGGGGAGTAAAGAGACCCAGTACTTC. This codes for CASSRGSKETQYF.